Following are 22 T cell receptor beta chains from one sample sequenced in a study of blood T cell repertoires in COVID-19 (dated by TCRdb to the early 2020s). The method was the immunoSEQ multiplex PCR assay. TCRdb carries this immuneACCESS record with in-frame sequences only. Its versions omit some clonotypes, under half of them owing to an unresolved V gene in the studies checked, with the rest unexplained. This sample comprises more than 200,000 clones, more than 60% of them detected only once. The top ten clones comprise 4% of the sample. Input material: peripheral blood. The receptors were sampled from a woman aged 40 to 50 with active or convalescent COVID-19.

The DNA of the CDR3 is TGTGCCAGTAATCATGCTGTAGACAGGGGTGGCTACACCTTC. It encodes CASNHAVDRGGYTF. V is TRBV19 and J is TRBJ1-2; 8 bases map to TRBD1. CDR1 and CDR2 from the germline V gene are LNHDA and SQIVND (reference sequence). V lost 7 bases, J lost 7 bases, and 11 bases stayed unmatched. This CDR3 contains 14 residues.

The rearrangement links TRBV18 to TRBJ1-2; TRBD1 agrees at 10 bases. The CDR3 spans 16 residues. The trim removed 6 bases at V and 6 bases at J, leaving 13 bases unmatched. CDR1 is KGHSH and CDR2 is LQKENI in the germline V gene. The CDR3 here is CASSQRQGALVDGYTF. The CDR3 region has the DNA TGTGCCAGCTCGCAGAGACAGGGGGCGCTGGTTGATGGCTACACCTTC.

The CDR3 sequence is CASSQRGTIATNEKLFF. The CDR3 coding sequence is TGTGCCAGCAGTCAACGGGGAACCATTGCAACTAATGAAAAACTGTTTTTT. V and J are TRBV7-8 and TRBJ1-4, with no clear D. Germline assignment: CDR1 SGHVS and CDR2 FQNEAQ. The CDR3 is 17 amino acids. V dropped 6 bases and J dropped 0 bases, with 17 bases sitting between them. The variable domain in full, completed from reference TRBV7-8 and TRBJ1-4, reads GAGVSQSPRYKVAKRGQDVALRCDPISGHVSLFWYQQALGQGPEFLTYFQNEAQLDKSGLPSDRFFAERPEGSVSTLKIQRTQQEDSAVYLCASSQRGTIATNEKLFFGSGTQLSVL.

The chain employs TRBV7-9 and TRBJ1-4; perhaps TRBD1 as D (6 bases). The CDR3 covers 14 residues. V lost 7 bases and J lost 5, with 14 bases in between. CDR1 and CDR2 (germline): SEHNR, FQNEAQ (reference sequence). The DNA of the CDR3 is TGTGCCAGCATCCAGAAGGACAGCAATGAAAAACTGTTTTTT. Translation gives CASIQKDSNEKLFF.

The chain combines TRBV30 with TRBJ1-3; TRBD1 is a possible D gene (5 bases). CDR1 is GTSNPN, CDR2 SVGIG, per germline (reference sequence). The CDR3 extends over 14 amino acids. Trimming took off 4 bases at V and 2 bases at J, with 12 bases between the two ends. CDR3: CAWKGQGTGNTIYF. CDR3 sequence (DNA): TGTGCCTGGAAAGGCCAGGGAACTGGAAACACCATATATTTT.

V gene TRBV19 combines with J gene TRBJ2-6; possibly TRBD2 for D (6 bases). Germline CDR1 is LNHDA and CDR2 is SQIVND (reference sequence). V lost 3 bases and J lost 1, with 16 bases in between. The CDR3 runs 18 residues. CDR3 loop: CASSILGEAYSGANVLTF. The CDR3, as DNA: TGTGCCAGTAGTATTTTGGGGGAGGCCTATTCTGGGGCCAACGTCCTGACTTTC. Combining the CDR3 with reference TRBV19 and TRBJ2-6 gives the whole variable domain DGGITQSPKYLFRKEGQNVTLSCEQNLNHDAMYWYRQDPGQGLRLIYYSQIVNDFQKGDIAEGYSVSREKKESFPLTVTSAQKNPTAFYLCASSILGEAYSGANVLTFGAGSRLTVL.

This sequence joins TRBV5-1 and TRBJ1-2, with TRBD1 matching over 8 bases. The V and J ends lost 4 bases and 3 bases, in that order; junction bases with no gene match: 5. Germline CDR1 SGHRS, CDR2 YFSETQ. The CDR3 is made up of 14 amino acids. The CDR3 reads CASSEGQGYYGYTF. For the CDR3, the DNA is TGCGCCAGCAGCGAAGGACAGGGCTACTATGGCTACACCTTC.

The V and J genes are TRBV16 and TRBJ1-1, with D possibly being TRBD1 (5 bases). CDR1 is KGHSY, CDR2 FQNENV, per germline. The CDR3 spans 15 residues. Trimming pared 2 bases from V and 2 bases from J, leaving 12 bases between. CDR3 DNA sequence: TGTGCCAGCAGCCAACGGGTTGGGGCCAACACTGAAGCTTTCTTT. Translated: CASSQRVGANTEAFF.

This sequence joins TRBV18 and TRBJ1-4, with a possible D match to TRBD1 (5 bases). Trimming removed 2 bases from V and 6 bases from J, with 7 bases in between. Looked up from germline, CDR1 is KGHSH and CDR2 is LQKENI. CDR3 length: 13 residues. The DNA of the CDR3 is TGTGCCAGCTCACCAGGGGGGTATGAAAAACTGTTTTTT. Its protein is CASSPGGYEKLFF.

The chain employs TRBV28 and TRBJ1-1; 7 positions match TRBD1. Germline trimming cut 8 bases from V and 5 bases from J; bases unmatched to any gene: 8. The CDR3 length is 13 residues. The germline gives CDR1 MDHEN, CDR2 SYDVKM. The CDR3 DNA reads as TGTGCCAGCGCCCAGGGGGATGGAACTGAAGCTTTCTTT. It specifies CASAQGDGTEAFF.

The chain couples TRBV28 to TRBJ2-3, with 10 bases aligning to TRBD1. Per the germline V gene, CDR1 is MDHEN and CDR2 is SYDVKM. The CDR3 has 14 residues. V shed 3 bases, J shed 6 bases, and the junction held 3 bases outside the gene matches. CDR3 region: CASSFSDRGDTQYF. CDR3 coding DNA: TGTGCCAGCAGTTTCTCGGACAGGGGGGATACGCAGTATTTT.

The V call is TRBV2, the J call TRBJ1-3; 7 nucleotides agree with TRBD1. The CDR3 contains 16 residues. V was pared by 6 bases and J by 2 bases, with 10 bases of the junction left unmatched. Germline V CDR1 and CDR2: SNHLY, FYNNEI. CDR3 coding DNA: TGTGCCAGCAGGAGGGAGTCCGGGACAGCTGGAAACACCATATATTTT. This gives the protein CASRRESGTAGNTIYF.

In DNA form, the CDR3 reads TGCGCCAGCAGCTTGTGGGGGACAGGGGGACAGGGGACTGAAGCTTTCTTT. It codes for CASSLWGTGGQGTEAFF. This chain connects TRBV5-1 to TRBJ1-1; 11 nucleotides line up with TRBD1. Germline loops: CDR1 SGHRS, CDR2 YFSETQ. J gave up 5 bases and V 1 base, and 10 bases lay outside the gene matches. The CDR3 runs to 17 residues.

The chain links TRBV7-9 to TRBJ1-6; no clear D gene. This CDR3 has 15 amino acids. V lost 2 bases and J lost 5, with 10 bases in between. Germline CDR1 is SEHNR and CDR2 is FQNEAQ (reference sequence). CDR3 loop: CASSLSTPDNSPLHF. The CDR3 DNA sequence: TGTGCCAGCAGCTTAAGTACTCCGGATAATTCACCCCTCCACTTT.

The J gene is TRBJ1-6, the V gene TRBV11-2; perhaps TRBD1 as D (5 bases). Germline CDR1 reads SGHAT; CDR2 reads FQNNGV. This CDR3 comprises 16 residues. With 6 bases removed from V and 5 bases from J, the gap between germline ends came to 17 bases. CDR3 in DNA: TGTGCCAGCAGAACCGGGGACTTCATCGATAATTCACCCCTCCACTTT. It yields the protein CASRTGDFIDNSPLHF.

The J gene is TRBJ1-1, the V gene TRBV7-9; D remains unclear. CDR1 and CDR2 (germline): SEHNR, FQNEAQ (reference sequence). V was cut by 5 bases and J by 2 bases, with 9 bases left in between. The CDR3 runs to 13 residues. This CDR3 is CASSDNKNTEAFF. The CDR3 DNA follows: TGTGCCAGCAGCGATAACAAAAACACTGAAGCTTTCTTT. Full variable domain (rest looked up from reference TRBV7-9 and TRBJ1-1): DTGVSQNPRHKITKRGQNVTFRCDPISEHNRLYWYRQTLGQGPEFLTYFQNEAQLEKSRLLSDRFSAERPKGSFSTLEIQRTEQGDSAMYLCASSDNKNTEAFFGQGTRLTVV.

V is TRBV28 and J is TRBJ2-6, with TRBD1 matching 8 bases. Germline trimming cut 2 bases from V and 3 bases from J; bases unmatched to any gene: 3. CDR3 length equals 16 residues. Germline V gene sequence: CDR1 MDHEN, CDR2 SYDVKM. The CDR3 coding sequence is TGTGCCAGCAGTTTAGGACAGGGCGGTGGGGCCAACGTCCTGACTTTC. Its protein product is CASSLGQGGGANVLTF.

J is TRBJ1-5 and V is TRBV5-6; 10 nucleotides align to TRBD1. This CDR3 spans 15 amino acids. Germline assignment: CDR1 SGHDT and CDR2 YYEEEE. The J segment lost 9 bases and the V segment lost 2 bases, leaving 8 bases of the junction unmatched. The DNA for the CDR3 is TGTGCCAGCAGCTTATCCGGGACAGGGGTTTTGCCCCAGCATTTT. Protein product: CASSLSGTGVLPQHF. The entire variable domain, with the rest obtained from reference TRBV5-6 and TRBJ1-5, is as follows: DAGVTQSPTHLIKTRGQQVTLRCSPKSGHDTVSWYQQALGQGPQFIFQYYEEEERQRGNFPDRFSGHQFPNYSSELNVNALLLGDSALYLCASSLSGTGVLPQHFGDGTRLSIL.

This clone was counted once. The V and J genes are TRBV7-9 and TRBJ1-4; no definite D call. Germline V CDR1 and CDR2: SEHNR, FQNEAQ (reference sequence). Deletions cut 8 bases from V and 8 bases from J, with 21 bases between. This CDR3 comprises 15 residues. CDR3 bases: TGTGCCAGCGGAACGGCGGGCCAAATCCAGGAAAAACTGTTTTTT. This translates into CASGTAGQIQEKLFF.

The rearrangement joins TRBV6-5 to TRBJ1-2, with a weak D call TRBD1 (5 bases). The V end lost 0 bases, the J end lost 7 bases, and 18 bases lay between the germline ends. This CDR3 comprises 16 residues. In germline, CDR1 is MNHEY, CDR2 SVGAGI. The CDR3, as DNA: TGTGCCAGCAGTTACTCGATGGTACCAGGGCGGGGTGGCTACACCTTC. Its protein product is CASSYSMVPGRGGYTF.

The chain recombines TRBV19 with TRBJ2-1; 7 nucleotides align to TRBD1. With 5 bases clipped from V and 6 bases from J, the junction kept 4 bases outside the gene matches. This CDR3 region has 13 residues. Germline CDR1 is LNHDA and CDR2 is SQIVND (reference sequence). The CDR3 protein is CASSAGQVNEQFF. The CDR3 DNA reads TGTGCCAGTAGTGCCGGACAGGTCAATGAGCAGTTCTTC.

This sequence joins TRBV7-3 and TRBJ1-1; D possibly corresponds to TRBD1 (6 bases). Trimming left V 1 base short and J 6 bases short, with 15 bases between. CDR1 is SGHTA and CDR2 is FQGTGA in the germline V gene. The length of the CDR3 is 15 residues. CDR3 DNA sequence: TGTGCCAGCAGCTTAAGTCCGGACAGATACGCTGAAGCTTTCTTT. It is translated as CASSLSPDRYAEAFF.